The 14 T cell receptor beta chains below were found in one sample sequenced in a study of blood T cells in healthy people across ages. Through a sample-barcoded 5' primer and a J-beta primer mix, a second PCR was run for roughly 6 to 12 cycles. TCRdb re-analysed the 5' RACE reads in MiXCR, keeping a single row per CDR3 protein. Among roughly 1.7 million distinct CDR3 sequences, around 35% were seen once, and the ten largest hold around 10%. The specimen was blood. These receptors originate from a woman aged 30 to 39 in good health.

The rearrangement links TRBV5-1 to TRBJ1-4; possibly TRBD1 for D (5 bases). Trimming left V 7 bases short and J 3 bases short, with 16 bases between. The CDR3 covers 15 residues. Germline values: CDR1 SGHRS, CDR2 YFSETQ. The CDR3 is CASGWDGLANEKLFF. Written as DNA, the CDR3 is TGCGCCAGCGGATGGGACGGCCTCGCTAATGAAAAACTGTTTTTT.

For this clonotype: A junction boundary mismatches the germline segment, possibly from a read error. The V call is TRBV5-1, the J call TRBJ2-1, with 7 positions matching TRBD1. The CDR3 spans 14 residues. CDR1 SGHRS and CDR2 YFSETQ come from the germline V gene. The CDR3 region is CTSSLQGSYNEQFF. The CDR3 bases are TGCACCAGCAGCTTACAGGGGTCCTACAATGAGCAGTTCTTC.

This clonotype was recorded a few times. The CDR3 DNA sequence: TGTGCCATCAGAGAGGGGGCGTTCACTGAAGCTTTCTTT. The encoded protein is CAIREGAFTEAFF. This chain joins TRBV10-3 and TRBJ1-1; the match to TRBD1 covers 7 bases. V trimming: 6 bases; J trimming: 4 bases; junction bases outside the gene matches: 5. The CDR3 is 13 residues long. Germline assignment: CDR1 ENHRY and CDR2 SYGVKD.

V usage is TRBV9 and J usage is TRBJ1-2; D remains ambiguous. The CDR3 has 14 residues. Germline CDR1 and CDR2: SGDLS and YYNGEE. V lost 3 bases and J lost 3, with 12 bases in between. CDR3 DNA sequence: TGTGCCAGCAGCGCCCTGTCGGGTTACTATGGCTACACCTTC. Protein: CASSALSGYYGYTF.

This clonotype came up a few times. This chain links TRBV10-3 with TRBJ2-3; 11 bases match TRBD2. The CDR3 totals 15 residues. The germline V gene encodes CDR1 ENHRY and CDR2 SYGVKD. Trimming removed 6 bases from V and 4 bases from J; junction bases left unmatched: 6. CDR3 DNA: TGTGCCATCAGCTTATCTAGCGGGGGGCCAGATACGCAGTATTTT. It specifies CAISLSSGGPDTQYF.

This clonotype occurred a few times. The genes are TRBV5-1 and TRBJ2-6; D ambiguous. The CDR3 extends over 17 amino acids. V gave up 6 bases and J gave up 0 bases, with 16 bases separating them. From germline, CDR1 is SGHRS and CDR2 YFSETQ. Here the CDR3 reads CASTSILSRSGANVLTF. CDR3 nucleotides: TGCGCCAGCACCTCGATACTCAGCCGCTCTGGGGCCAACGTCCTGACTTTC. Supplemented by reference TRBV5-1 and TRBJ2-6, the full variable domain reads KAGVTQTPRYLIKTRGQQVTLSCSPISGHRSVSWYQQTPGQGLQFLFEYFSETQRNKGNFPGRFSGRQFSNSRSEMNVSTLELGDSALYLCASTSILSRSGANVLTFGAGSRLTVL.

This sequence joins TRBV7-9 and TRBJ2-6, with D hard to call. CDR3 length: 17 amino acids. CDR1 and CDR2 (germline): SEHNR, FQNEAQ (reference sequence). V shed 2 bases and J shed 1 base, with 12 bases lying between them. Here the CDR3 reads CASSLPLVGSGANVLTF. CDR3 bases: TGTGCCAGCAGCTTACCCCTGGTGGGGTCTGGGGCCAACGTCCTGACTTTC.

In regard to this clonotype: A read error may explain this, as a much larger clone is one base away. The CDR3 sequence is CASSPDSAKAFF. The CDR3 nucleotides read TGTGCCAGCAGTCCAGACAGCGCCAAAGCTTTCTTT. The gene calls are TRBV12-3 or TRBV12-4 and TRBJ1-1; tentatively, D is TRBD1 (5 bases). The CDR3 runs to 12 residues. Trimming removed 5 bases from V and 9 bases from J, with 13 bases in between.

This rearrangement joins TRBV11-3 to TRBJ2-7, with a weak D call TRBD1 (5 bases). The CDR3 sequence is 15 residues long. V gave up 1 base and J gave up 6 bases, with 16 bases separating them. Germline lookup yields CDR1 SGHNT and CDR2 YENEEA. DNA of the CDR3: TGTGCCAGCAGCTTAGGGGGCGACAGTCCTGGCGAGCAGTACTTC. This encodes CASSLGGDSPGEQYF.

This rearrangement joins TRBV5-1 to TRBJ1-5, with D possibly TRBD1 on 6 matching bases. V shed 4 bases and J shed 3 bases, with 14 bases lying between them. The CDR3 is 15 residues long. The germline CDR1 and CDR2 sequences are SGHRS and YFSETQ. CDR3 loop: CASSKTGSFNQPQHF. CDR3 DNA sequence: TGCGCCAGCAGCAAAACAGGGTCCTTCAATCAGCCCCAGCATTTT.

In this sample, this clonotype turned up a few times. The CDR3 protein is CASSQAVGQPQHF. For the CDR3, the DNA is TGTGCCAGCAGCCAAGCGGTTGGTCAGCCCCAGCATTTT. The chain recombines TRBV3-1 with TRBJ1-5, with D unclear. V was cut by 1 base and J by 6 bases, with 7 bases left in between. The CDR3 is 13 amino acids. Germline lookup yields CDR1 LGHDT and CDR2 YNNKEL (reference sequence).

A word on this clonotype: A much more abundant neighbour one base away suggests this may be a read error. Written as DNA, the CDR3 is TGCGCCAGCGCGGGACAGGGGCAGGCAGATACGCAGTATTTT. This encodes CASAGQGQADTQYF. This sequence joins TRBV5-1 and TRBJ2-3, with 10 bases lining up with TRBD1. This CDR3 has 14 amino acids. J was trimmed by 4 bases and V by 7 bases; bases with no gene match: 6. Germline lookup yields CDR1 SGHRS and CDR2 YFSETQ.

The chain combines TRBV6-2 or TRBV6-3 with TRBJ2-1, with 12 bases fitting TRBD2. In germline, CDR1 is MNHEY, CDR2 SVGEGT. The CDR3 covers 16 residues. V lost 1 base and J lost 5; bases outside the gene matches: 3. The CDR3 DNA follows: TGTGCCAGCAGTTACTTCGGACTAGCGGGGAACAATGAGCAGTTCTTC. Translating it yields CASSYFGLAGNNEQFF.

This clonotype was detected a few times. V is TRBV4-1 and J is TRBJ2-3, with a tentative D call TRBD2 (5 bases). Germline V gene data show CDR1 as MGHRA and CDR2 as YSYEKL. The CDR3 is made up of 15 amino acids. V gave up 0 bases and J gave up 0 bases, with 7 bases separating them. This CDR3 reads CASSQERRSTDTQYF. The CDR3 DNA sequence: TGCGCCAGCAGCCAAGAGCGGAGGAGCACAGATACGCAGTATTTT.